This TCR beta chain stems from a study of STAT5B mutations in CD4+ large granular lymphocyte leukemia. The table came from immunoSEQ multiplex PCR; TCRdb's copy has only in-frame clones and leaves some out. This table holds 20,000 to 25,000 clones, around three quarters found once. The source material was CD4+ T cells from blood buffy coats. This clonotype was obtained from a human donor in good health.

The CDR3 sequence is CASSGGQLGPGNTIYF. DNA of the CDR3: TGCGCCAGCAGCGGGGGACAGTTGGGCCCTGGAAACACCATATATTTT. The chain recombines TRBV5-1 with TRBJ1-3, with 7 bases lining up with TRBD1. The CDR3 consists of 16 residues. The germline V gene has CDR1 SGHRS and CDR2 YFSETQ. V gave up 4 bases and J gave up 2 bases; unmatched junction bases: 9.